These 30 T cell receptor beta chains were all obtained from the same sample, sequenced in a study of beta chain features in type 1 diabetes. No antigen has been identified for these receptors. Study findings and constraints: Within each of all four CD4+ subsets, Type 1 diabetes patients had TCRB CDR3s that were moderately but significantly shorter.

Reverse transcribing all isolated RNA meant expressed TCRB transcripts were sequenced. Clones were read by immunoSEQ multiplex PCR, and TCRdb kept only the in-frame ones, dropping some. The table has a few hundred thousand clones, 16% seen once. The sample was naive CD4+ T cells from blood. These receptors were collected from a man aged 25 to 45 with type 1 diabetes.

The CDR3 coding sequence is TGTGCCTGGAGTGGGAGGACAGATACGCAGTATTTT. Its translation is CAWSGRTDTQYF. This chain connects TRBV30 to TRBJ2-3, with D possibly being TRBD2 (5 bases). The CDR3 runs to 12 residues. The V end lost 1 base, the J end lost 3 bases, and 5 bases lay between the germline ends. The germline gives CDR1 GTSNPN, CDR2 SVGIG (reference sequence).

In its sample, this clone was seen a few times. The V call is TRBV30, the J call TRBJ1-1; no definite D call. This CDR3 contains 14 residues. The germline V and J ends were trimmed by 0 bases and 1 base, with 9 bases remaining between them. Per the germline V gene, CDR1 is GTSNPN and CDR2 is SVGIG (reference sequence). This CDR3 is CAWSVDSANTEAFF. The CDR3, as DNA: TGTGCCTGGAGTGTAGATTCCGCGAACACTGAAGCTTTCTTT. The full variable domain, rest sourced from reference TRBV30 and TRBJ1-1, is SQTIHQWPATLVQPVGSPLSLECTVEGTSNPNLYWYRQAAGRGLQLLFYSVGIGQISSEVPQNLSASRPQDRQFILSSKKLLLSDSGFYLCAWSVDSANTEAFFGQGTRLTVV.

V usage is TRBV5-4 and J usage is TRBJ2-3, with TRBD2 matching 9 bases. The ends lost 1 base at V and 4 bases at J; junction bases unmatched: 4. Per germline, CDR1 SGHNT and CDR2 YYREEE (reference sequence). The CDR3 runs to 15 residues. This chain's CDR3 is CASSLKAGGADTQYF. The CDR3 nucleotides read TGTGCCAGCAGCTTGAAAGCGGGAGGAGCAGATACGCAGTATTTT.

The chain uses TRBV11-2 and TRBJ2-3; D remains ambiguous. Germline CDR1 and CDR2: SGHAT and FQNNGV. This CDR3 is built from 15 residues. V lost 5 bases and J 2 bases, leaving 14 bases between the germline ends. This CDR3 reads CASSPDLQITDTQYF. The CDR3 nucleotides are TGTGCCAGCAGCCCCGACTTGCAAATCACAGATACGCAGTATTTT.

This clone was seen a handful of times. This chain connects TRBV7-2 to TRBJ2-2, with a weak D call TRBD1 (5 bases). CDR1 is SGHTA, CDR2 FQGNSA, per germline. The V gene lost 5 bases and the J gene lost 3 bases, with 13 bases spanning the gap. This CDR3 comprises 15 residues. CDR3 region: CASSPGTGYTGELFF. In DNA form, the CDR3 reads TGTGCCAGCAGCCCAGGCACAGGATACACCGGGGAGCTGTTTTTT. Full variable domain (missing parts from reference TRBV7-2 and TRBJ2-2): GAGVSQSPSNKVTEKGKDVELRCDPISGHTALYWYRQSLGQGLEFLIYFQGNSAPDKSGLPSDRFSAERTGGSVSTLTIQRTQQEDSAVYLCASSPGTGYTGELFFGEGSRLTVL.

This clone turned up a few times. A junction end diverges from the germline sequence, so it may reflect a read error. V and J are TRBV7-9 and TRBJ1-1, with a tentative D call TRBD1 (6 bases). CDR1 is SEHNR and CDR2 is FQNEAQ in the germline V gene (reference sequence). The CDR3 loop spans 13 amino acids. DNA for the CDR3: TGTGCCAGCAGCCCCCAGGGGAACGCTGAAGCTTTCTTT. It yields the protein CASSPQGNAEAFF.

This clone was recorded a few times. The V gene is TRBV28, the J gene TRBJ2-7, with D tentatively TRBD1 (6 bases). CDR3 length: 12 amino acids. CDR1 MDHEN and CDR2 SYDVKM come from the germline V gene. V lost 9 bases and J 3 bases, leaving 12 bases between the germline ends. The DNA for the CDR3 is TGTGCCAGTACAGGGATGCTCTACGAGCAGTACTTC. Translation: CASTGMLYEQYF. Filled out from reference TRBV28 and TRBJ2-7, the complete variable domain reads DVKVTQSSRYLVKRTGEKVFLECVQDMDHENMFWYRQDPGLGLRLIYFSYDVKMKEKGDIPEGYSVSREKKERFSLILESASTNQTSMYLCASTGMLYEQYFGPGTRLTVT.

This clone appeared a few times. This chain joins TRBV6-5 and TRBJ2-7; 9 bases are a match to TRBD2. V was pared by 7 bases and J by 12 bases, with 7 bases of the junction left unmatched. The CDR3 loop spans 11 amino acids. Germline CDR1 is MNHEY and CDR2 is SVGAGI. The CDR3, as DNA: TGTGCCAGCACCTCGACTAGCGGAATGTACTTC. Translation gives CASTSTSGMYF.

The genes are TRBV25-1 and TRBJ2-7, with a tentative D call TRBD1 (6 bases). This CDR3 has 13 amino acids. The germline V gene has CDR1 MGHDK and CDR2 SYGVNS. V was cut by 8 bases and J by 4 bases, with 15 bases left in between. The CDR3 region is CASGVVGTYEQYF. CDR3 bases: TGTGCCAGCGGTGTAGTGGGGACATACGAGCAGTACTTC.

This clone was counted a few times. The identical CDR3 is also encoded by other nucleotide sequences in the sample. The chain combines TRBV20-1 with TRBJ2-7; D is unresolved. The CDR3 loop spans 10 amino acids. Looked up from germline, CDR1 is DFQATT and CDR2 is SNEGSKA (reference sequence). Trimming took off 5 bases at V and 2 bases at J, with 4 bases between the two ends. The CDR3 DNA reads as TGCAGTGCTTCCCCCTACGAGCAGTACTTC. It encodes CSASPYEQYF.

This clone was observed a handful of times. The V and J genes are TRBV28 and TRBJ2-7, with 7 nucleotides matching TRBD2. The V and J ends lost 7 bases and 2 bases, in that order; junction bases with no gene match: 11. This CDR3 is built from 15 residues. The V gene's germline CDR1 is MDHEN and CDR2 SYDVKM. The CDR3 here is CASTPGASGPYEQYF. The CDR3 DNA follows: TGTGCCAGCACCCCTGGCGCTAGCGGACCCTACGAGCAGTACTTC.

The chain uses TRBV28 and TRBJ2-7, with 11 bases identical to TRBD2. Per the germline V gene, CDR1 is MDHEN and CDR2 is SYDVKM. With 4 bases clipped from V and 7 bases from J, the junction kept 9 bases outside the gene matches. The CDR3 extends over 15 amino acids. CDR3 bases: TGTGCCAGCAGTTCCTCGCCCAGACTAGCGGGGGAGCAGTACTTC. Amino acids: CASSSSPRLAGEQYF.

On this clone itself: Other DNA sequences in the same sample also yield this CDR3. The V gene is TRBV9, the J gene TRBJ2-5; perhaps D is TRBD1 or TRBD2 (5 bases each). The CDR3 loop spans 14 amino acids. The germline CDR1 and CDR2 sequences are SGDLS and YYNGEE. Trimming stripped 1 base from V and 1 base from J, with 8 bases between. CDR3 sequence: CASSVQGPQETQYF. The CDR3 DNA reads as TGTGCCAGCAGCGTACAGGGACCCCAAGAGACCCAGTACTTC.

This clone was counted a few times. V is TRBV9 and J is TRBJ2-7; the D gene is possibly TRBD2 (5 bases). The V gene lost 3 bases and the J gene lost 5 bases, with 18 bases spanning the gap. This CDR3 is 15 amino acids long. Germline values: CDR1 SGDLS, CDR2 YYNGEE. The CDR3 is CASSAQLDPSNEQYF. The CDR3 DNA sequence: TGTGCCAGCAGCGCTCAACTAGATCCTTCTAACGAGCAGTACTTC.

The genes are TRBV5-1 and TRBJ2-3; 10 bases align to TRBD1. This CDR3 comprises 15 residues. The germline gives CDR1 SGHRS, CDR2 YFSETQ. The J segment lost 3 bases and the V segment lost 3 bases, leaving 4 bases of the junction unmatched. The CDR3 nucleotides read TGCGCCAGCAGCTACGGGACAGGGGCAACAGATACGCAGTATTTT. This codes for CASSYGTGATDTQYF.

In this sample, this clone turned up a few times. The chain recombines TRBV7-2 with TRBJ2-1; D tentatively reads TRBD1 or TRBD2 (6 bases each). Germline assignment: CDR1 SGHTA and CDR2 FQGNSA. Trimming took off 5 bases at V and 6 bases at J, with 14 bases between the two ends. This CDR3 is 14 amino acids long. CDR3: CASSASWGANEQFF. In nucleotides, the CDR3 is TGTGCCAGCAGCGCGTCCTGGGGGGCCAATGAGCAGTTCTTC.

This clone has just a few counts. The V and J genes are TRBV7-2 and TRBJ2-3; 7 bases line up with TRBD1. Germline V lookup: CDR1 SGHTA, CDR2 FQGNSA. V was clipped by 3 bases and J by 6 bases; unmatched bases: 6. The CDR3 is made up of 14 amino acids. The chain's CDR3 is CASSFTQGSDTQYF. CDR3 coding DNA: TGTGCCAGCAGCTTTACACAGGGGAGTGATACGCAGTATTTT.

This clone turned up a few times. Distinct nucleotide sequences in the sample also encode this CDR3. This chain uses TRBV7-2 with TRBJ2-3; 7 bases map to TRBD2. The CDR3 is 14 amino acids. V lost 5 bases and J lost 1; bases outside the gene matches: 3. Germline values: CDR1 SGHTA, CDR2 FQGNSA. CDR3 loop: CASSLSGGTDTQYF. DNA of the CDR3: TGTGCCAGCAGCCTGAGCGGGGGCACAGATACGCAGTATTTT.

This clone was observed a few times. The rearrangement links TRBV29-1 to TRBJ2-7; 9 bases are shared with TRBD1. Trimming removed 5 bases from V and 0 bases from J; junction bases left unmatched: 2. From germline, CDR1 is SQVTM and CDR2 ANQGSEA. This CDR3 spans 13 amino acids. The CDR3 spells CSVPGQGSYEQYF. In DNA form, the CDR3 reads TGCAGCGTTCCGGGACAGGGCTCCTACGAGCAGTACTTC.

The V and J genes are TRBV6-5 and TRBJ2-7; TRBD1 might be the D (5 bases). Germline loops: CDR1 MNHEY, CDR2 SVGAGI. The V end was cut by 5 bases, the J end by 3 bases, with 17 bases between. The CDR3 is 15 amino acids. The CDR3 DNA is TGTGCCAGCAGTAGAGACAGACCAGCTTACTACGAGCAGTACTTC. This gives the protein CASSRDRPAYYEQYF.

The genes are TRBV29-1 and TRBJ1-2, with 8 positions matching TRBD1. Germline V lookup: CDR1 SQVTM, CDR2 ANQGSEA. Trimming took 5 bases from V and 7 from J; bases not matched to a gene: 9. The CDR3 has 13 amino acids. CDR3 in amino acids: CSVTKGQASGYTF. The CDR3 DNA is TGCAGCGTTACGAAGGGACAGGCGTCTGGCTACACCTTC. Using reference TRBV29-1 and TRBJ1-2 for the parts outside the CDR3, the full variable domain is SAVISQKPSRDICQRGTSLTIQCQVDSQVTMMFWYRQQPGQSLTLIATANQGSEATYESGFVIDKFPISRPNLTFSTLTVSNMSPEDSSIYLCSVTKGQASGYTFGSGTRLTVV.

Here the CDR3 DNA reads TGTGCCTGGAGTGCGACAGGAAATCAGCCCCAGCATTTT. Translating it yields CAWSATGNQPQHF. This chain connects TRBV30 to TRBJ1-5; D possibly corresponds to TRBD1 (6 bases). The V gene's germline CDR1 is GTSNPN and CDR2 SVGIG (reference sequence). V lost 1 base and J 4 bases, leaving 8 bases between the germline ends. The CDR3 runs 13 residues.

The CDR3 DNA reads TGCACCAGCAGCGCTACTACAGGGCCCTACGAGCAGTACTTC. It translates to CTSSATTGPYEQYF. J is TRBJ2-7 and V is TRBV1; the D call TRBD1 from the table was never checked on the DNA. TRBV1 corresponds to a pseudogene. This CDR3 contains 14 residues.

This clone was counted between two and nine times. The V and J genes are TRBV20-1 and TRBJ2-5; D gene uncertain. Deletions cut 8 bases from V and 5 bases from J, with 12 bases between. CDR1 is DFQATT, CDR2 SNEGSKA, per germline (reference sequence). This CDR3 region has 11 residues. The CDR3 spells CSSWWIETQYF. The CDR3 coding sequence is TGCAGTTCATGGTGGATCGAGACCCAGTACTTC.

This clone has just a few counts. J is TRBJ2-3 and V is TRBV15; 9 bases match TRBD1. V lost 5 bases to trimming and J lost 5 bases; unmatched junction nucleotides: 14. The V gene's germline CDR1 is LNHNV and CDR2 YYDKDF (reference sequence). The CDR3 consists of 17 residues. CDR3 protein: CATSFQEAGQGEDTQYF. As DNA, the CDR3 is TGTGCCACCAGCTTCCAGGAGGCGGGACAGGGTGAAGATACGCAGTATTTT.

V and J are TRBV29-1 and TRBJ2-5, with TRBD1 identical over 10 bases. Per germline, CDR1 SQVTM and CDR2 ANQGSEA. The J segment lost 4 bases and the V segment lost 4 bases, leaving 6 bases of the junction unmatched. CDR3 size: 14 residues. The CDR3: CSVGQGAQGETQYF. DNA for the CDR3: TGCAGCGTTGGACAGGGGGCGCAGGGAGAGACCCAGTACTTC.

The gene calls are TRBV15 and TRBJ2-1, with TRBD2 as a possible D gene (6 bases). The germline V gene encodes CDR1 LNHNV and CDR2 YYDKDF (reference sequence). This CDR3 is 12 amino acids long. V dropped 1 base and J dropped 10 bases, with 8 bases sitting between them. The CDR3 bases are TGTGCCACCAGCAGAGTAGCGGCGGAGCAGTTCTTC. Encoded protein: CATSRVAAEQFF. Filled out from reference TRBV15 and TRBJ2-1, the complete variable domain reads DAMVIQNPRYQVTQFGKPVTLSCSQTLNHNVMYWYQQKSSQAPKLLFHYYDKDFNNEADTPDNFQSRRPNTSFCFLDIRSPGLGDTAMYLCATSRVAAEQFFGPGTRLTVL.

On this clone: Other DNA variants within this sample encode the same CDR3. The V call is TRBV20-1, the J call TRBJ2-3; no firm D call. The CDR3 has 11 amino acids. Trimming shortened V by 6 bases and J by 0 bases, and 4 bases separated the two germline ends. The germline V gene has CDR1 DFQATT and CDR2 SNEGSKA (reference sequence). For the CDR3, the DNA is TGCAGTGCCCTGAGCACAGATACGCAGTATTTT. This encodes CSALSTDTQYF.

The CDR3 region has the DNA TGTGCCTGGAGTGTAGGATCCTCTGAAGAGACCCAGTACTTC. This translates into CAWSVGSSEETQYF. This chain links TRBV30 with TRBJ2-5; D is unresolved. CDR3 length: 14 amino acids. Germline-derived CDR1 and CDR2 are GTSNPN and SVGIG (reference sequence). V was trimmed by 0 bases and J by 3 bases, leaving 11 bases between them.

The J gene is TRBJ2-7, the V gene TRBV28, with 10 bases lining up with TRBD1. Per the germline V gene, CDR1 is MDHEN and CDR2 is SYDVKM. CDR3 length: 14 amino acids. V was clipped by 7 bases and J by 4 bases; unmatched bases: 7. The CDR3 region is CASTSGGQGYEQYF. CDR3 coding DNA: TGTGCCAGCACCTCCGGGGGACAGGGGTACGAGCAGTACTTC. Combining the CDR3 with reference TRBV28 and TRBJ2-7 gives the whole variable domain DVKVTQSSRYLVKRTGEKVFLECVQDMDHENMFWYRQDPGLGLRLIYFSYDVKMKEKGDIPEGYSVSREKKERFSLILESASTNQTSMYLCASTSGGQGYEQYFGPGTRLTVT.